This T cell receptor beta chain appears in the sequencing data of a study of blood T cell repertoires in COVID-19. At the level of the study: COVID-19 samples from acute and convalescent phases originated in the United States, Italy and Spain. The cDNA or gDNA used as material had been derived from T cells, B-cell-depleted T cells, or PBMCs.

The protocol was immunoSEQ multiplex PCR, while the TCRdb copy is restricted to in-frame clones and leaves out a portion. This sample yields approximately 140,000 clones, of which just over 85% are seen a single time; less than 2% belongs to the top ten. The sample was peripheral blood. This TCR was recovered from a woman aged 60-75 years with acute or convalescent COVID-19.

CDR3 nucleotide sequence: TGCGCCAGCAGCCCAGAGCCGTTACAGGGATCCTATAATTCACCCCTCCACTTT. It codes for CASSPEPLQGSYNSPLHF. The chain couples TRBV5-1 to TRBJ1-6; maybe TRBD1 (6 bases). V was pared by 4 bases and J by 1 base, with 18 bases between. The germline CDR1 and CDR2 sequences are SGHRS and YFSETQ. CDR3 length: 18 amino acids.